Presented here are 9 T cell receptor beta chains from one specimen sequenced in a study of glioma-infiltrating T cells after dendritic cell vaccination. Time point noted: after dendritic cell vaccination, including at tumor progression/relapse. Clones were read by immunoSEQ multiplex PCR, and TCRdb kept only the in-frame ones, dropping some. There are some 90,000 clones in the sample; about 81% occur only once, and over 2% lies in the top ten. Here the sequenced sample was blood, taken after dendritic cell vaccination. The source is a human donor with glioblastoma.

The chain links TRBV12-5 to TRBJ2-1; D call uncertain. This CDR3 is 11 amino acids long. Germline assignment: CDR1 LGHNT and CDR2 FRNRAP. Trimming pared 4 bases from V and 6 bases from J, leaving 4 bases between. CDR3 nucleotides: TGTGCTAGTGGTTCATCCAATGAGCAGTTCTTC. It is translated as CASGSSNEQFF. Full variable domain (rest looked up from reference TRBV12-5 and TRBJ2-1): DARVTQTPRHKVTEMGQEVTMRCQPILGHNTVFWYRQTMMQGLELLAYFRNRAPLDDSGMPKDRFSAEMPDATLATLKIQPSEPRDSAVYFCASGSSNEQFFGPGTRLTVL.

This chain joins TRBV5-6 and TRBJ2-1; 9 positions agree with TRBD2. The V gene's germline CDR1 is SGHDT and CDR2 YYEEEE. The V and J ends lost 2 bases and 0 bases, in that order; junction bases with no gene match: 6. The CDR3 covers 17 residues. CDR3 sequence (DNA): TGTGCCAGCAGCTTAGGTCTAGCGGGAAGCTCCTACAATGAGCAGTTCTTC. Translated: CASSLGLAGSSYNEQFF.

This CDR3 reads CASSGTSGGADTQYF. Here the CDR3 DNA reads TGTGCCAGCAGTGGGACTAGCGGGGGGGCAGATACGCAGTATTTT. The chain couples TRBV6-5 to TRBJ2-3; 16 bases fit TRBD2. Trimming cost V 5 bases and J 4 bases; bases outside gene matches: 0. The CDR3 length is 15 residues. Germline CDR1 MNHEY, CDR2 SVGAGI.

V usage is TRBV18 and J usage is TRBJ2-2; 12 bases fit TRBD1. This CDR3 comprises 19 residues. Looked up from germline, CDR1 is KGHSH and CDR2 is LQKENI. Trimming at V came to 6 bases and at J to 4 bases, leaving 15 bases not matched to a gene. Here the CDR3 reads CASSPVVSGTGGITGELFF. The CDR3 DNA reads as TGTGCCAGCTCTCCTGTGGTCTCCGGGACAGGGGGCATCACCGGGGAGCTGTTTTTT.

The J gene is TRBJ1-1, the V gene TRBV19, with TRBD1 identical over 9 bases. The ends lost 4 bases at V and 0 bases at J; junction bases unmatched: 6. The germline CDR1 and CDR2 sequences are LNHDA and SQIVND (reference sequence). This CDR3 contains 16 residues. The CDR3 region is CASSSPGTGMNTEAFF. CDR3 nucleotides: TGTGCCAGTAGTAGTCCCGGGACAGGGATGAACACTGAAGCTTTCTTT. Full variable domain (missing parts from reference TRBV19 and TRBJ1-1): DGGITQSPKYLFRKEGQNVTLSCEQNLNHDAMYWYRQDPGQGLRLIYYSQIVNDFQKGDIAEGYSVSREKKESFPLTVTSAQKNPTAFYLCASSSPGTGMNTEAFFGQGTRLTVV.

The V and J genes are TRBV6-1 and TRBJ1-1, with TRBD1 matching over 9 bases. Germline lookup yields CDR1 MNHNS and CDR2 SASEGT. The CDR3 is 15 residues long. V lost 5 bases, J lost 5 bases, and 9 bases stayed unmatched. CDR3 in DNA: TGTGCCAGCAGTCAACACGGGACAGGGCTTACTGAAGCTTTCTTT. Residues: CASSQHGTGLTEAFF.

This chain joins TRBV5-1 and TRBJ1-1, with 9 bases identical to TRBD1. The CDR3 is made up of 16 amino acids. Germline V lookup: CDR1 SGHRS, CDR2 YFSETQ. Trimming removed 3 bases from V and 1 base from J; junction bases left unmatched: 7. The CDR3 nucleotides read TGCGCCAGCAGCTCCCGGGACAGGGTCGCGAACACTGAAGCTTTCTTT. Translating gives CASSSRDRVANTEAFF.

This chain's CDR3 is CASSEWAVPYNEQFF. In DNA, the CDR3 is TGTGCCAGCAGTGAATGGGCAGTTCCCTACAATGAGCAGTTCTTC. J is TRBJ2-1 and V is TRBV6-1, with D unresolved. CDR3 length equals 15 residues. Germline loops: CDR1 MNHNS, CDR2 SASEGT. V shed 2 bases and J shed 2 bases, with 10 bases lying between them.

This clone was counted once. This chain joins TRBV19 and TRBJ2-5; 9 bases are a match to TRBD2. Unmatched junction bases numbered 7, after V lost 1 base and J lost 4 bases. This CDR3 has 16 residues. Germline V gene data show CDR1 as LNHDA and CDR2 as SQIVND (reference sequence). The CDR3 loop reads CASSIGSAGGRETQYF. The DNA of the CDR3 is TGTGCCAGTAGTATAGGTTCAGCGGGGGGTCGAGAGACCCAGTACTTC.